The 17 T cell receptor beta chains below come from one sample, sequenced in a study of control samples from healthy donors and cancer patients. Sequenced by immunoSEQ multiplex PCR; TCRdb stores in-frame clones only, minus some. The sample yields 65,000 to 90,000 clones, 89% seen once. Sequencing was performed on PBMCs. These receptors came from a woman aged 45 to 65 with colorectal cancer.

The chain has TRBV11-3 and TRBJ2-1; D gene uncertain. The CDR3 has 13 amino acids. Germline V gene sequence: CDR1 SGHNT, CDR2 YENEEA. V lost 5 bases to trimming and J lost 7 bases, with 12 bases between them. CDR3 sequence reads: CASSPEVGNEQFF. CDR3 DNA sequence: TGTGCCAGCAGCCCGGAAGTTGGTAATGAGCAGTTCTTC.

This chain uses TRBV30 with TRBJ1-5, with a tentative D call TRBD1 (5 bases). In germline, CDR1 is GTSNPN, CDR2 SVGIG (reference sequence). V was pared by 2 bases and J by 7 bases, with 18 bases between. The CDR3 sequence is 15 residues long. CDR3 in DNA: TGTGCCTGGAGTTCCGGGGCCGGACTAAAACAGCCCCAGCATTTT. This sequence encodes CAWSSGAGLKQPQHF.

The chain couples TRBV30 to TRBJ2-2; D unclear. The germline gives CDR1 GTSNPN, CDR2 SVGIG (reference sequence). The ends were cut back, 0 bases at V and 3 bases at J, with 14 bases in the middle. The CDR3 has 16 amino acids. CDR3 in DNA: TGTGCCTGGAGTGTATATCGAGTCGTAGACACCGGGGAGCTGTTTTTT. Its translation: CAWSVYRVVDTGELFF.

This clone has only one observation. CDR3 sequence (DNA): TGTGCCAGCAGCTTAGAACAGAGCACAGATACGCAGTATTTT. Amino acid sequence: CASSLEQSTDTQYF. V and J are TRBV7-9 and TRBJ2-3, with no clear D. The CDR3 has 14 residues. CDR1 is SEHNR, CDR2 FQNEAQ, per germline (reference sequence). V was pared by 1 base and J by 0 bases, with 5 bases between.

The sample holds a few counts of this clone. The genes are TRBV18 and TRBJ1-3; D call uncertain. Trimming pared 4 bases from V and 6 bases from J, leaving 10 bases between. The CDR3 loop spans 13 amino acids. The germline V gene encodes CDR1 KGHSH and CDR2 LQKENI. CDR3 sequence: CASSRGNENTIYF. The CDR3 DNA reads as TGTGCCAGCTCACGCGGAAATGAAAACACCATATATTTT.

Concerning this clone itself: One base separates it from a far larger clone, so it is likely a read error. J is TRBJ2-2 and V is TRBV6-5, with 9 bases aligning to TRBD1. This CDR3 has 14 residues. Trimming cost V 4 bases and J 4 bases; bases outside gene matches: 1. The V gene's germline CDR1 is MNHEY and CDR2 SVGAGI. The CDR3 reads CASSLTGGTGELFF. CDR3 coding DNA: TGTGCCAGCAGTTTGACAGGGGGCACCGGGGAGCTGTTTTTT.

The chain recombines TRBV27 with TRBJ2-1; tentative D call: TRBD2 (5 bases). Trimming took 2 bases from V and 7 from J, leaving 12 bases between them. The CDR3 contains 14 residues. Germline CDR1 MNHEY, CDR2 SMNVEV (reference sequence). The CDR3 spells CASSLAGLGNEQFF. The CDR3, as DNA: TGTGCCAGCAGTTTAGCGGGCCTAGGGAATGAGCAGTTCTTC.

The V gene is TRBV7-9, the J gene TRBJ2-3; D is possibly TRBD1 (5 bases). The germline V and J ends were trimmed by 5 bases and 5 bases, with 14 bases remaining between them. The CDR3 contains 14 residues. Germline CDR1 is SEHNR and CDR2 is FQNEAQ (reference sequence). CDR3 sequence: CASSAESRVDTQYF. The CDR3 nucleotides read TGTGCCAGCAGCGCCGAGTCCAGGGTAGATACGCAGTATTTT.

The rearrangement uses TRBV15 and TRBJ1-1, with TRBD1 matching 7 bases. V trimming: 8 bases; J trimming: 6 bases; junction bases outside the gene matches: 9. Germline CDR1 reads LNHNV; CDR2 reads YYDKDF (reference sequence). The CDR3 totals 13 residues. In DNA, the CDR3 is TGTGCCACCCTTGACAGGGAAAAACCTGAAGCTTTCTTT. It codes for CATLDREKPEAFF. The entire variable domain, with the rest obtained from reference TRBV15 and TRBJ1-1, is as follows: DAMVIQNPRYQVTQFGKPVTLSCSQTLNHNVMYWYQQKSSQAPKLLFHYYDKDFNNEADTPDNFQSRRPNTSFCFLDIRSPGLGDTAMYLCATLDREKPEAFFGQGTRLTVV.

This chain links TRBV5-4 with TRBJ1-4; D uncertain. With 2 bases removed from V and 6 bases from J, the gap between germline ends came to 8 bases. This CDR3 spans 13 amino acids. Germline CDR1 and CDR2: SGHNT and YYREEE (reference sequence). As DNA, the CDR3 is TGTGCCAGCAGCTTAGGTGAAGATGAAAAACTGTTTTTT. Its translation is CASSLGEDEKLFF.

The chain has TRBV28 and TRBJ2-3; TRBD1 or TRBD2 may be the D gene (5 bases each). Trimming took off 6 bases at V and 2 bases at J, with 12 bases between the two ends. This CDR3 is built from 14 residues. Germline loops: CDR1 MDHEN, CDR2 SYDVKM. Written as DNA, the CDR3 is TGTGCCAGCAGCAAAGGGACGGCCACAGATACGCAGTATTTT. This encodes CASSKGTATDTQYF.

CDR3 coding DNA: TGTGCCAGCAGTAGCGGGGGCAGTACAGATACGCAGTATTTT. Its translation: CASSSGGSTDTQYF. V usage is TRBV28 and J usage is TRBJ2-3; 8 nucleotides match TRBD2. Trimming removed 5 bases from V and 3 bases from J; junction bases left unmatched: 4. From germline, CDR1 is MDHEN and CDR2 SYDVKM. The CDR3 runs 14 residues.

CDR3: CASSRDSYEQYV. In DNA form, the CDR3 reads TGTGCCAGCTCACGGGACAGCTACGAGCAGTACGTC. The chain combines TRBV18 with TRBJ2-7; TRBD1 agrees at 7 bases. V shed 4 bases, J shed 3 bases, and the junction held 0 bases outside the gene matches. The CDR3 is 12 amino acids. CDR1 and CDR2 from the germline V gene are KGHSH and LQKENI.

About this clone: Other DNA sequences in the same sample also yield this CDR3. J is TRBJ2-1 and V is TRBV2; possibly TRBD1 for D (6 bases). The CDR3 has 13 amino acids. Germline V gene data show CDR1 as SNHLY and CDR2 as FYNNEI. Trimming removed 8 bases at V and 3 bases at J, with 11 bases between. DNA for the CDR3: TGTGCCAGCCGGAACAGGGTCTACAATGAGCAGTTCTTC. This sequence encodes CASRNRVYNEQFF.

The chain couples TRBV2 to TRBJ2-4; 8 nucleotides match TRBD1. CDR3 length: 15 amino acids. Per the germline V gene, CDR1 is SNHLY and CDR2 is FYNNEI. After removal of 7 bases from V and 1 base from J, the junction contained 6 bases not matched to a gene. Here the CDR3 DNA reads TGTGCCAGCACTTCAGGGGGCAGGGCCAAAAACATTCAGTACTTC. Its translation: CASTSGGRAKNIQYF. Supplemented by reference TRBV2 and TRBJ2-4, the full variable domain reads EPEVTQTPSHQVTQMGQEVILRCVPISNHLYFYWYRQILGQKVEFLVSFYNNEISEKSEIFDDQFSVERPDGSNFTLKIRSTKLEDSAMYFCASTSGGRAKNIQYFGAGTRLSVL.

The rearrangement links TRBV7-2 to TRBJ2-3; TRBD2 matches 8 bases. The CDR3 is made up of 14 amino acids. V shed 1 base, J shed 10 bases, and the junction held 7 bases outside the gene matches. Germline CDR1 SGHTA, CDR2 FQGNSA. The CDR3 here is CASSLGGGPGAQYF. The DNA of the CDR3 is TGTGCCAGCAGCTTAGGCGGGGGGCCGGGGGCGCAGTATTTT.

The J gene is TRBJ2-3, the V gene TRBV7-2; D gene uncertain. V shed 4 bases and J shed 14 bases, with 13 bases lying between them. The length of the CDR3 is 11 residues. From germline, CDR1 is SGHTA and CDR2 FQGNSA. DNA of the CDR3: TGTGCCAGCAGCTCGGCCCTGATAAGGTATTTT. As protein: CASSSALIRYF.